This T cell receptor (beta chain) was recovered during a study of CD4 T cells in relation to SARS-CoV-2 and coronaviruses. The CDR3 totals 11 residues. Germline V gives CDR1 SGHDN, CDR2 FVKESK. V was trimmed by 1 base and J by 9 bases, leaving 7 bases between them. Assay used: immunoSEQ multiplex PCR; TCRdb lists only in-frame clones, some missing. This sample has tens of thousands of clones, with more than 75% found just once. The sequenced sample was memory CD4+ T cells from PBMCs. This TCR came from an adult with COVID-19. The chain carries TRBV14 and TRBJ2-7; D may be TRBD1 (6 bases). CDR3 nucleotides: TGTGCCAGCAGCCAAGCAGGGGTGCAGTACTTC. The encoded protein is CASSQAGVQYF.